What follows are 8 T cell receptor beta chains derived from one specimen sequenced in a study of blood T cells in healthy people across ages. The second PCR ran about 6 to 12 cycles with a sample-barcoded 5' primer and J-beta primers. TCRdb re-analysed the 5' RACE reads in MiXCR, keeping a single row per CDR3 protein. Among 780,000 or so distinct CDR3 sequences listed, 56% were seen once. Sequencing input: blood. The receptor set was obtained from a man aged 35 to 55 in good health.

V and J are TRBV6-5 and TRBJ2-6; D is possibly TRBD1 or TRBD2 (6 bases each). From germline, CDR1 is MNHEY and CDR2 SVGAGI. V lost 7 bases and J lost 4, with 14 bases in between. There are 15 residues in the CDR3. CDR3 DNA: TGTGCCAGCACCCCGGGGGCAACAGGGGCCAACGTCCTGACTTTC. Translation gives CASTPGATGANVLTF.

This clonotype was seen a handful of times. V and J are TRBV3-1 and TRBJ2-1, with D possibly TRBD2 on 6 matching bases. In germline, CDR1 is LGHDT, CDR2 YNNKEL (reference sequence). This CDR3 contains 14 residues. V lost 4 bases and J lost 10, with 17 bases in between. CDR3 DNA sequence: TGTGCCAGCAGCCTTGGGACTCCCTCAACCGAGCAGTTCTTC. It specifies CASSLGTPSTEQFF.

The chain is built from TRBV27 and TRBJ2-4; D perhaps matches TRBD2 (6 bases). The assigned J gene may be wrong: the sequence end matches TRBJ2-7 better. The CDR3 has 15 residues. The germline V gene encodes CDR1 MNHEY and CDR2 SMNVEV (reference sequence). The CDR3 loop is CASSFSMGNGGEQYF. In nucleotides, the CDR3 is TGTGCCAGCAGTTTTTCAATGGGGAACGGGGGCGAGCAGTACTTC.

This clonotype was seen just once. The chain couples TRBV7-2 to TRBJ2-7; the D gene is possibly TRBD2 (5 bases). Germline CDR1 reads SGHTA; CDR2 reads FQGNSA. The length of the CDR3 is 15 residues. The V end lost 5 bases, the J end lost 7 bases, and 21 bases lay between the germline ends. Here the CDR3 DNA reads TGTGCCAGCAGCATCACCGAGACTACGTACAATGAGCAGTACTTC. It is translated as CASSITETTYNEQYF. The full variable domain, its missing parts supplied by reference TRBV7-2 and TRBJ2-7, is GAGVSQSPSNKVTEKGKDVELRCDPISGHTALYWYRQSLGQGLEFLIYFQGNSAPDKSGLPSDRFSAERTGGSVSTLTIQRTQQEDSAVYLCASSITETTYNEQYFGPGTRLTVT.

The table lists this clonotype with a few counts. The chain employs TRBV29-1 and TRBJ2-1; 15 bases agree with TRBD2. V trimming: 1 base; J trimming: 0 bases; junction bases outside the gene matches: 1. The CDR3 sequence is 17 residues long. Germline V gene lookup returns CDR1 SQVTM and CDR2 ANQGSEA. The CDR3 region has the DNA TGCAGCGTTGAAGGGACTAGCGGGAGGGCCTCCTACAATGAGCAGTTCTTC. This gives the protein CSVEGTSGRASYNEQFF.

The chain uses TRBV20-1 and TRBJ2-5; TRBD2 matches at 8 bases. The germline gives CDR1 DFQATT, CDR2 SNEGSKA (reference sequence). The CDR3 totals 14 residues. J gave up 11 bases and V 3 bases, and 14 bases lay outside the gene matches. The CDR3 DNA reads TGCAGTGCTAGTCCCACTAGCGGAACAGATACGCAGTACTTC. Amino acid sequence: CSASPTSGTDTQYF.

This clonotype was observed a few times. The rearrangement joins TRBV4-2 to TRBJ2-1; D is perhaps TRBD1 or TRBD2 (5 bases each). Germline V CDR1 and CDR2: LGHNA, YNFKEQ. The CDR3 is 17 amino acids. V was trimmed by 4 bases and J by 10 bases, leaving 26 bases between them. The CDR3 region is CASSPNPPGTDTREQFF. In DNA, the CDR3 is TGTGCCAGCAGCCCAAACCCTCCCGGGACGGACACCAGAGAGCAGTTCTTC.

V gene TRBV30 combines with J gene TRBJ1-1; 7 positions agree with TRBD1. V was pared by 3 bases and J by 11 bases, with 12 bases of the junction left unmatched. CDR3 size: 13 residues. The germline CDR1 and CDR2 sequences are GTSNPN and SVGIG (reference sequence). As DNA, the CDR3 is TGTGCCTGGAGCCCCCGACAGGGTACGTCCGCTTTCTTT. This encodes CAWSPRQGTSAFF.